This T cell receptor beta chain was obtained from a study of blood T cell repertoires in COVID-19 (dated by TCRdb to 2019 to 2021). Broadly, across the study: Collaborator samples came from the United States, Italy and Spain and covered acute and convalescent phases of COVID-19. The prospective study material was composed of cDNA or gDNA derived from T cells, B-cell-depleted T cells, or PBMCs. Deeply sampled blood TCRbeta repertoires from subjects exposed to, actively infected with, or recovered from COVID-19 were included in the dataset. The repertoires were released in a freely available public database intended as a resource for research on the immune response to SARS-CoV-2. The samples were drawn from the first 160 participants of the ongoing ImmuneRACE study and from 1,254 subjects provided by 6 global collaborators. The sample metadata nearly always contained a de-identified subject ID, COVID-19 status, age in years and sex. Where available, HLA class I and class II types were taken from metadata supplied by the sample provider and were not determined by assay-based typing. Findings and caveats that apply to the study as a whole: The quantity of clinical and demographic metadata differed by source and by participant and was supplied without curation.

A word on this clone: What antigen it recognizes has not been identified. Base qualities were left out, and no much larger clone turns up one base away.

At one collaborating source in Seattle, patients were enrolled during active infection and were followed longitudinally through the course of disease. Each collaborating institution followed its own protocols to collect whole blood in K2EDTA tubes. For TCRbeta analysis, collaborator samples were shipped as frozen whole blood, as isolated PBMCs, or as DNA extracted from either sample type. The immunoSEQ Assay, a bias-controlled multiplex PCR, was used to amplify TCRbeta CDR3 regions from genomic DNA. The paper's processing steps were these. Within the assay, amplification of reference gene primers was used to estimate how many nucleated cells each sample contained. To quantify the absolute abundance of each unique TCRbeta CDR3 rearrangement, sequence reads were collapsed and filtered. For each sample, productive Simpson clonality was calculated by taking the square root of Simpson's diversity index across productive rearrangements. Not all clones reach the TCRdb copy of this immuneACCESS table, which keeps in-frame sequences only. Checked studies attribute under half of the gap to unresolved V genes and leave the rest unexplained. D and trimming were read from the DNA, whereas the V and J calls and clone size are those reported in that table. The sample table contains 400,000 or so clones; only one count was recorded for about 88% of them. Together, the top ten hold less than 2% of the sample.

The CDR3 covers 13 residues, taking in both the cysteine and the phenylalanine. Just CDR3 DNA is preserved here, 39 bases in frame from base 1. V drops 0 bases and J drops 7 bases, leaving 9 bases in between. Sequenced: peripheral blood. The rearrangement combines TRBV12-3 or TRBV12-4 with TRBJ1-2, and perhaps TRBD1 as D gene, on 6 matching bases. This clonotype originated in a woman in her 40s with COVID-19, enrolled during active disease. The bases read TGTGCCAGCAGTTTAGCCAGGGGCTCTGGCTACACCTTC. Its protein is CASSLARGSGYTF.